Listed below are T cell receptor beta chains from one sample, sequenced in a study of T cell repertoires in cytomegalovirus infection. These receptors are not linked to any known antigen. TCRdb independently ran MiXCR on the reads; one entry per CDR3 protein. Of 84,000 or so distinct CDR3 sequences listed, 45% to 50% are singletons. The input for sequencing was CD8+ T cells from cultured PBMCs, taken from culture after CMV antigen stimulation. All receptors come from a human donor in good health (CMV status not recorded). Some clones in this sample may be carry-over from other donors' samples. Both conserved end residues are part of each CDR3. A D gene is named only where the DNA matches it firmly. Clone size is shown for a subset of rows, as once, few, many or a class of expanded clone.

>TRBJ2-1|NA|16|NA|TRBV6-6
TGTGCCAGCAGCAACTCGGGGCAGATTGTTTACAATGAGCAGTTCTTC
CASSNSGQIVYNEQFF
>TRBJ2-5|NA|12|NA|TRBV10-3
TGTGCCATCAGTGAGGGGGCTGAGACCCAGTACTTC
CAISEGAETQYF
>TRBJ1-1|TRBD1|16|NA|TRBV19
TGTGCCAGTAGTATAGATAGAGAGGGGGCGGAAGGTGAAGCTTTCTTT
CASSIDREGAEGEAFF
>TRBJ2-7|NA|15|few|TRBV4-1
TGCGCCAGCAGCCAAGATCTCACCGCTGGTCTCGAGCAGTACTTC
CASSQDLTAGLEQYF
>TRBJ2-1|TRBD2|15|NA|TRBV11-2
TGTGCCAGCAGCTCAACCGGGACTAGGGCTTATGAGCAGTTCTTC
CASSSTGTRAYEQFF
>TRBJ2-7|TRBD2|14|NA|TRBV5-6
TGTGCCAGCAGCTTGGGACTAGCGGATTACGAGCAGTACTTC
CASSLGLADYEQYF
>TRBJ1-6|NA|16|few|TRBV5-4
TGTGCCAGCAGCTCTCTTCGACGTGGGTATAATTCACCCCTCCACTTT
CASSSLRRGYNSPLHF
>TRBJ1-5|NA|18|NA|TRBV19
TGTGCCAGTAGTATAGAGGGAAGGGCAGGACATAGCAATCAGCCCCAGCATTTT
CASSIEGRAGHSNQPQHF
>TRBJ2-3|NA|16|NA|TRBV3-1
TGTGCCAGCAGCCAAGAGAAGGACAGGGAGGGAGATACGCAGTATTTT
CASSQEKDREGDTQYF
>TRBJ2-3|TRBD2|16|NA|TRBV7-9
TGTGCCAGCAGCCGACTAGAGACTAGCGACCCAGATACGCAGTATTTT
CASSRLETSDPDTQYF
>TRBJ1-5|TRBD1|15|NA|TRBV6-5
TGTGCCAGCAGTTTCGGGACAGGGGAAGATCAGCCCCAGCATTTT
CASSFGTGEDQPQHF
>TRBJ2-1|TRBD2|16|NA|TRBV11-3
TGTGCCAGCAGCTTAGGGCGGGAGGGCCCCTACAATGAGCAGTTCTTC
CASSLGREGPYNEQFF
>TRBJ2-3|TRBD1|15|few|TRBV28
TGTGCCAGCAAGGTATCGAACAGGGGATCAGATACGCAGTATTTT
CASKVSNRGSDTQYF
>TRBJ2-7|NA|14|NA|TRBV6-5
TGTGCCAGCAGTTACCGCGAGGGCACCTACGAGCAGTACTTC
CASSYREGTYEQYF
>TRBJ1-6|NA|15|NA|TRBV7-6
TGTGCCAGCAGCCGTGGGACCGAGGATAATTCACCCCTCCACTTT
CASSRGTEDNSPLHF
>TRBJ1-2|NA|16|few|TRBV12-3/TRBV12-4
TGTGCCAGCAAACCTGGGACATCTACTCCTAACTATGGCTACACCTTC
CASKPGTSTPNYGYTF
>TRBJ2-2|NA|17|few|TRBV12-3/TRBV12-4
TGTGCCAGCAGTTCCCAGGCCGGGGGATCCCTATTCCGAGAGCTGTTTTTT
CASSSQAGGSLFRELFF
>TRBJ2-3|NA|15|NA|TRBV6-1
TGTGCCAGCAGTGAAGGAGTTCGGAACACAGATACGCAGTATTTT
CASSEGVRNTDTQYF
>TRBJ2-1|TRBD2|19|NA|TRBV7-3
TGTGCCAGCAGCTTAATATTAGCGGGAGGCCCGAGCTCCTACAATGAGCAGTTCTTC
CASSLILAGGPSSYNEQFF
>TRBJ2-1|TRBD2|16|NA|TRBV7-6
TGTGCCAGCAGCTTAGGATCTAGCGGGAGTCCCAATGAGCAGTTCTTC
CASSLGSSGSPNEQFF
>TRBJ2-7|TRBD1|14|NA|TRBV4-2
TGTGCCAGCAGCCAAGGGGGACAGTCCTACGAGCAGTACTTC
CASSQGGQSYEQYF
>TRBJ2-7|NA|13|NA|TRBV7-3
TGTGCCAGCAGCCCTCTCGGGAGTGACGAGCAGTACTTC
CASSPLGSDEQYF
>TRBJ1-5|NA|13|few|TRBV4-1
TGCGCCAGCAGCCAAGAGAACAATCAGCCCCAGCATTTT
CASSQENNQPQHF
>TRBJ1-1|NA|12|NA|TRBV7-6
TGTGCCAGCAGCTCGGCGGGCACTGAAGCTTTCTTT
CASSSAGTEAFF
>TRBJ2-2|NA|12|NA|TRBV12-3/TRBV12-4
TGTGCCAGCAGGATACACGCCGGGGAGCTGTTTTTT
CASRIHAGELFF
>TRBJ1-2|TRBD1|15|once|TRBV7-9
TGTGCCAGCAGCCTTTCGACAGGGGGTAACTATGGCTACACCTTC
CASSLSTGGNYGYTF
>TRBJ1-4|NA|16|few|TRBV27
TGTGCCAGCAGCTCCACCTCTGGGGGGGCGCGCGAAAAACTGTTTTTT
CASSSTSGGAREKLFF
>TRBJ2-1|TRBD2|16|few|TRBV7-8
TGTGCCAGCAGTACGCTCTCAGCGGGGGAGTACAATGAGCAGTTCTTC
CASSTLSAGEYNEQFF
>TRBJ2-1|NA|13|NA|TRBV12-3/TRBV12-4
TGTGCCAGCAGTTTCGACAGGTTTGATGAGCAGTTCTTC
CASSFDRFDEQFF
>TRBJ2-2|NA|16|NA|TRBV14
TGTGCCAGCAGCCAGGTAGCGTTGGCGAACACCGGGGAGCTGTTTTTT
CASSQVALANTGELFF
>TRBJ1-4|NA|14|many|TRBV7-2
TGTGCCAGCAGCACGGACCCCGGAGGAGAAAAACTGTTTTTT
CASSTDPGGEKLFF
>TRBJ2-2|TRBD2|21|NA|TRBV6-2/TRBV6-3
TGTGCCAGCAGTTACCCCGAGGCAAGGCTAGCGGGAGAGGTGTGGACCGGGGAGCTGTTTTTT
CASSYPEARLAGEVWTGELFF
>TRBJ1-2|NA|13|NA|TRBV20-1
TGCAGTGCTAGAAGCCCGGGGGTATATGGCTACACCTTC
CSARSPGVYGYTF
>TRBJ1-6|TRBD1|16|NA|TRBV7-9
TGTGCCAGCAGCTTCCGGGACAGGGGGTTTTCGGCACCCCTCCACTTT
CASSFRDRGFSAPLHF